Listed below are T cell receptor beta chains from one sample, sequenced in a study of T cell changes during pregnancy in multiple sclerosis. The assay was immunoSEQ multiplex PCR, and TCRdb's table has in-frame clones only and misses some. The table has over 70,000 clones, 90% to 95% seen once. The sequencing used peripheral blood, collected in the third trimester of pregnancy. Receptor source: a female donor with multiple sclerosis, enrolled in a pregnancy study. Both conserved end residues are part of each CDR3. The D gene is left open where the match is weak. Size tells how often a clone was seen (once, few, many) or the class of an expanded clone, and some rows leave it out.

CDR3nt: TGTGCCAGCTCACTGACAGGGGCGCTGGTCTATGGCTACACCTTC
CDR3aa: CASSLTGALVYGYTF
d_gene: TRBD1
abundance: NA
len: 15
v_gene: TRBV18
j_gene: TRBJ1-2

CDR3nt: TGTGCCAGCAGCTTAGGAGGGAGCTACGAGCAGTACTTC
CDR3aa: CASSLGGSYEQYF
d_gene: NA
abundance: NA
len: 13
v_gene: TRBV11-2
j_gene: TRBJ2-7

CDR3nt: TGTGCCAGCAGCTTAGCATCCAGCGGGAGAAAGACCCAGTACTTC
CDR3aa: CASSLASSGRKTQYF
d_gene: TRBD2
abundance: NA
len: 15
v_gene: TRBV11-2
j_gene: TRBJ2-5

CDR3nt: TGTGCCACCAGCAGAGAAAGGGGGGGCTTAGACGTCCTGACTTTC
CDR3aa: CATSRERGGLDVLTF
d_gene: NA
abundance: few
len: 15
v_gene: TRBV15
j_gene: TRBJ2-6

CDR3nt: TGCGCCAGCAGCCCGATGGCCGGGTCTTCTAACCCCGGAGAGACCCAGTACTTC
CDR3aa: CASSPMAGSSNPGETQYF
d_gene: NA
abundance: NA
len: 18
v_gene: TRBV4-1
j_gene: TRBJ2-5

CDR3nt: TGTGCCAGCAGTTTCGGGGTAGGCCAACGAAGCGAGCAGTACTTC
CDR3aa: CASSFGVGQRSEQYF
d_gene: NA
abundance: NA
len: 15
v_gene: TRBV28
j_gene: TRBJ2-7

CDR3nt: TGTGCCAGCAGCTTCGACTTAAACACCGGGGAGCTGTTTTTT
CDR3aa: CASSFDLNTGELFF
d_gene: NA
abundance: NA
len: 14
v_gene: TRBV7-2
j_gene: TRBJ2-2

CDR3nt: TGTGCCAGCTCCCCCCCCGAAACATACGAGCAGTACTTC
CDR3aa: CASSPPETYEQYF
d_gene: NA
abundance: NA
len: 13
v_gene: TRBV18
j_gene: TRBJ2-7

CDR3nt: TGTGCCAGCAGCTCGAGGACAAGACACAATGAGCAGTTCTTC
CDR3aa: CASSSRTRHNEQFF
d_gene: NA
abundance: NA
len: 14
v_gene: TRBV7-2
j_gene: TRBJ2-1

CDR3nt: TGTGCCAGCACCTTGGGGGAGAATGGCTACACCTTC
CDR3aa: CASTLGENGYTF
d_gene: NA
abundance: once
len: 12
v_gene: TRBV5-6
j_gene: TRBJ1-2

CDR3nt: TGTGCCAGCAGGCCCGACAGGGTCGGCACTGAAGCTTTCTTT
CDR3aa: CASRPDRVGTEAFF
d_gene: TRBD1
abundance: NA
len: 14
v_gene: TRBV2
j_gene: TRBJ1-1

CDR3nt: TGTGCCAGCCATTCCGTCACCGGGACAGCTAACACTGAAGCTTTCTTT
CDR3aa: CASHSVTGTANTEAFF
d_gene: TRBD1
abundance: NA
len: 16
v_gene: TRBV5-6
j_gene: TRBJ1-1